This T cell receptor beta chain was sequenced during a study of blood T cell repertoires in COVID-19. About the research overall: The United States, Italy and Spain provided the acute and convalescent COVID-19 samples. PBMCs, B-cell-depleted T cells, or T cells were the source of the cDNA or gDNA that made up the material.

J lost 5 bases, V lost 0 bases, and 6 bases had no gene match. Germline CDR1 KGHDR, CDR2 SFDVKD. The CDR3 runs to 15 residues. Original handling: Nucleated cell number was recorded as an estimate derived from reference gene primer amplification. The table came from immunoSEQ multiplex PCR; TCRdb's copy has only in-frame clones and leaves some out. V, J and clone size are taken as reported in that table, and D and trimming were inferred from the DNA itself. Of over 200,000 clones detected, nearly 90% appear once; the ten largest clones hold approximately 0.7%. This sequence was found in a human donor in a cohort sampled during active COVID-19. The chain couples TRBV24-1 to TRBJ2-7, with 7 bases fitting TRBD1. Sample: peripheral blood. The CDR3 spells CATSDLPDRRHEQYF. The DNA for the CDR3 is TGTGCCACCAGTGATTTGCCGGACAGGAGGCACGAGCAGTACTTC.